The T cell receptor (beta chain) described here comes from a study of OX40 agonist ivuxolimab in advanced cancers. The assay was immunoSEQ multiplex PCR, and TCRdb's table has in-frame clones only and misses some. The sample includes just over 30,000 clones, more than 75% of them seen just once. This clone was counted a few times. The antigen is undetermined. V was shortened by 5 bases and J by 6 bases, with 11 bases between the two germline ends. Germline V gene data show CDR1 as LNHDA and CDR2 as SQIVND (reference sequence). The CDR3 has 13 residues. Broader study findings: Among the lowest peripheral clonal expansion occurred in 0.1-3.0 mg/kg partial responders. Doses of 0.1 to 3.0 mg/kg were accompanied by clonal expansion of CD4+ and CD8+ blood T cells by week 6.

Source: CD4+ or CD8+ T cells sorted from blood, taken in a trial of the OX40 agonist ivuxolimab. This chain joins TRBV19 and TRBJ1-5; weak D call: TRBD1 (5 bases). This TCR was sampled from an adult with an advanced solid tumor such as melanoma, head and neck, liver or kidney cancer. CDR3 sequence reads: CASSSQGGQPQHF. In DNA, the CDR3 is TGTGCCAGTAGTTCCCAGGGCGGTCAGCCCCAGCATTTT.